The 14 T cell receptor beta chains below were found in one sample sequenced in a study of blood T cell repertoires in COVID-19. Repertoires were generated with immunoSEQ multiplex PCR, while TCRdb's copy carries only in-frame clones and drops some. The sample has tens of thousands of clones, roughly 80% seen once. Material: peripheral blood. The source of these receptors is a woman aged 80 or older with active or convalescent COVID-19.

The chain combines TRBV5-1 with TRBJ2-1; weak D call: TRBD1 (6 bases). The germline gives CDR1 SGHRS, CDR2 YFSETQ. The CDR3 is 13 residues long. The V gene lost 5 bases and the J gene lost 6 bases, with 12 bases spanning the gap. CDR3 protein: CASSWTVLNEQFF. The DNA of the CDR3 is TGCGCCAGCAGTTGGACAGTCCTCAATGAGCAGTTCTTC.

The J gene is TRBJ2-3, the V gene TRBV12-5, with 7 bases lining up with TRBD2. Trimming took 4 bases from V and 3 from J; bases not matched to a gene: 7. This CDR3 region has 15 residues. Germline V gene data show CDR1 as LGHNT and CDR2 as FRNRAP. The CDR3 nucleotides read TGTGCTAGTGGTTCCGGACTAGTAGGGACAGATACGCAGTATTTT. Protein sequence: CASGSGLVGTDTQYF.

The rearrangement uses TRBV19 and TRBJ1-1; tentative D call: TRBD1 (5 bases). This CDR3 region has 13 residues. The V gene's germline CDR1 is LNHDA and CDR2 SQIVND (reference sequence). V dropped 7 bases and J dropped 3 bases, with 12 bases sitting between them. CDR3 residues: CASKQGFYTEAFF. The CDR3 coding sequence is TGTGCCAGTAAGCAGGGATTTTACACTGAAGCTTTCTTT.

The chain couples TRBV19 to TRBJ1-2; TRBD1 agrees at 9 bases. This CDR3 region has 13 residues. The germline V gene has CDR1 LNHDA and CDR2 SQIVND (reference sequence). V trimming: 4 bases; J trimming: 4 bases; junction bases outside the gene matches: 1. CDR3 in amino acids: CASSRGQGYGYTF. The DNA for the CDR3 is TGTGCCAGTAGTAGGGGACAGGGCTATGGCTACACCTTC.

The CDR3 DNA sequence: TGTGCCAGCAGCCAACGGCAGGGGATATGTGGCTACACCTTC. It codes for CASSQRQGICGYTF. V usage is TRBV3-1 (or the pseudogene TRBV3-2) and J usage is TRBJ1-2; weak D call: TRBD1 (6 bases). Germline CDR1 reads LGHDT; CDR2 reads YNNKEL (reference sequence). Trimming pared 2 bases from V and 7 bases from J, leaving 14 bases between. The CDR3 has 14 amino acids.

CDR3 nucleotide sequence: TGTGCCAGCCATACAGGGGAGATTACCGGGGAGCTGTTTTTT. It codes for CASHTGEITGELFF. The chain employs TRBV18 and TRBJ2-2, with 7 bases matching TRBD1. The J segment lost 5 bases and the V segment lost 8 bases, leaving 8 bases of the junction unmatched. This CDR3 is built from 14 residues. Germline loops: CDR1 KGHSH, CDR2 LQKENI.

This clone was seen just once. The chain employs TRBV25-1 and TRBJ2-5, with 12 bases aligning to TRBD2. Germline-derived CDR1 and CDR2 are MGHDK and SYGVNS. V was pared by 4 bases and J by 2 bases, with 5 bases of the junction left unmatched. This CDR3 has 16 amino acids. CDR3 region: CASSALAGGEQETQYF. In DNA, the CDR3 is TGTGCCAGCAGTGCCCTAGCGGGAGGGGAGCAAGAGACCCAGTACTTC.

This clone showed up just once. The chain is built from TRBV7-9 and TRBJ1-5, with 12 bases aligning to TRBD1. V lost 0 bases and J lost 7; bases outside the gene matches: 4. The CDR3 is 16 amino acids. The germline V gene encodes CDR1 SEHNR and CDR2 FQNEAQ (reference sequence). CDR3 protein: CASSLAGQGAKQPQHF. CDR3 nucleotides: TGTGCCAGCAGCTTAGCGGGACAGGGGGCGAAACAGCCCCAGCATTTT. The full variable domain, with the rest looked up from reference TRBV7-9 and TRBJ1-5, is DTGVSQNPRHKITKRGQNVTFRCDPISEHNRLYWYRQTLGQGPEFLTYFQNEAQLEKSRLLSDRFSAERPKGSFSTLEIQRTEQGDSAMYLCASSLAGQGAKQPQHFGDGTRLSIL.

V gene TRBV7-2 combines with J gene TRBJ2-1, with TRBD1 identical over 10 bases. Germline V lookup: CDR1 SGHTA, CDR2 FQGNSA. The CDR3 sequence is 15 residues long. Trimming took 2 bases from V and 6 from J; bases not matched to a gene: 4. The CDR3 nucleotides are TGTGCCAGCAGCTTATCGGGACAGGGGACCAATGAGCAGTTCTTC. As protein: CASSLSGQGTNEQFF.

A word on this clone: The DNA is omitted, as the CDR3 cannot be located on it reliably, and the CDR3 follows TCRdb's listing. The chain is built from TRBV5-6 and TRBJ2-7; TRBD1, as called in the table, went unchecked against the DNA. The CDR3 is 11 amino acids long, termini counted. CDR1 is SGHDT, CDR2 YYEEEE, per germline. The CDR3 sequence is CASSFGQGQYF.

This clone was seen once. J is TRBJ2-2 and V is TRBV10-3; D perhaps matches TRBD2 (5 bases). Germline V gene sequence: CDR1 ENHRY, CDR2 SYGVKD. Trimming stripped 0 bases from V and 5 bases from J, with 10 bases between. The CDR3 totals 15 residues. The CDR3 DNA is TGTGCCATCAGTGAGTCGGTTAGAGGGACCGGGGAGCTGTTTTTT. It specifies CAISESVRGTGELFF.

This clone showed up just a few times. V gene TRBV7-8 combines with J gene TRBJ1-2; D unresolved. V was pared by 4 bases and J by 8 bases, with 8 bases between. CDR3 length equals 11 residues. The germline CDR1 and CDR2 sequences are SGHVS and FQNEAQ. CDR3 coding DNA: TGTGCCAGCAGCTCCCGGTTGGGCTACACCTTC. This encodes CASSSRLGYTF.

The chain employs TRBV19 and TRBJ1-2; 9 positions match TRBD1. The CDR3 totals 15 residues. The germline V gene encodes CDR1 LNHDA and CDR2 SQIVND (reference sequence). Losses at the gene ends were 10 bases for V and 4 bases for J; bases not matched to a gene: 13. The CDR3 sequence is CATLGGTGFGYGYTF. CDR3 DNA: TGTGCCACCCTGGGGGGGACAGGGTTCGGCTATGGCTACACCTTC.

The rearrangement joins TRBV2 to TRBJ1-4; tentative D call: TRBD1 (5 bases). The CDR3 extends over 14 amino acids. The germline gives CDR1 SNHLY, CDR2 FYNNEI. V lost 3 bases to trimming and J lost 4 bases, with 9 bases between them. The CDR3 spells CASSEGLNNEKLFF. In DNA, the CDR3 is TGTGCCAGCAGTGAGGGGCTCAATAATGAAAAACTGTTTTTT. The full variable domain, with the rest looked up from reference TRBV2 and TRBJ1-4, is EPEVTQTPSHQVTQMGQEVILRCVPISNHLYFYWYRQILGQKVEFLVSFYNNEISEKSEIFDDQFSVERPDGSNFTLKIRSTKLEDSAMYFCASSEGLNNEKLFFGSGTQLSVL.